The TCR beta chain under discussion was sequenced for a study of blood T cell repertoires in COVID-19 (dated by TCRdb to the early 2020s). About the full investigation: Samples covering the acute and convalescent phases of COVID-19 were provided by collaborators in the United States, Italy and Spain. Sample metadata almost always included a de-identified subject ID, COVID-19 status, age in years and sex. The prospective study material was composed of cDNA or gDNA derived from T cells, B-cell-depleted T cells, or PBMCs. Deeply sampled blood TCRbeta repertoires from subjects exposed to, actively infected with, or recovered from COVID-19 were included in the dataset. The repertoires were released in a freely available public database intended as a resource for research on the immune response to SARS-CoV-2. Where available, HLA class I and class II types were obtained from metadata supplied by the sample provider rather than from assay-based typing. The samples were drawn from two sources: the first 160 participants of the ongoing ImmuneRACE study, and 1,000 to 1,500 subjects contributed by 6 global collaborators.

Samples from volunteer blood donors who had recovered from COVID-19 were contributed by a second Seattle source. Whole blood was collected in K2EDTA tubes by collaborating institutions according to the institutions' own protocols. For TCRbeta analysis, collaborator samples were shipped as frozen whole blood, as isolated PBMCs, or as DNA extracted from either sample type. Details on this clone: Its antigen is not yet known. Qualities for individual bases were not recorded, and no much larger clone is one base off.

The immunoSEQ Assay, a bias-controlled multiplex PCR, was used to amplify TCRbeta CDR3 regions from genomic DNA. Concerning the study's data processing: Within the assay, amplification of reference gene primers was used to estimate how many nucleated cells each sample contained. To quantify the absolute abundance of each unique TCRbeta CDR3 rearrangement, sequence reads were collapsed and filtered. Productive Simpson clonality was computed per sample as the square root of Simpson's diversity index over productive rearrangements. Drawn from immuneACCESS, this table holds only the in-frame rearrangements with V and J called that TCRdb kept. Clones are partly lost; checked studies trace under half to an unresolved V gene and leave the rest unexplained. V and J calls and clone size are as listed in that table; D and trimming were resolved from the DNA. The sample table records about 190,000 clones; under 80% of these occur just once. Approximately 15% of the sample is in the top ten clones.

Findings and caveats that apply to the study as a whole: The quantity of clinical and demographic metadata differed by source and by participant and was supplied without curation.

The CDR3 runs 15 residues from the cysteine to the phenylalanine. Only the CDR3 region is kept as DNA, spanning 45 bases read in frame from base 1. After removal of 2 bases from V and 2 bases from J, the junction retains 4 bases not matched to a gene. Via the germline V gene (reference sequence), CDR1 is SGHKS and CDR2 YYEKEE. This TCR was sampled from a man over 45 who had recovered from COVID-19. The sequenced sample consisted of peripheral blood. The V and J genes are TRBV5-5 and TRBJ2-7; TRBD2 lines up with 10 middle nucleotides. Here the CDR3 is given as CASSLAGGIAYEQYF. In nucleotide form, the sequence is TGTGCCAGCAGCTTAGCGGGAGGGATCGCCTACGAGCAGTACTTC.